The rows below give T cell receptor beta chains drawn from one sample of a study of CD8+CD57+ T cells in acquired aplastic anemia. TCRdb fed the reads into MiXCR, producing one record per CDR3 protein. The table lists around 250,000 distinct CDR3 sequences, 70% to 85% of them singletons, with 35% to 50% in the top ten. The sequenced sample consisted of sorted CD4+, CD8+, or CD8+CD57+ T cells (not recorded which) from PBMCs. The receptor source for this set is a human donor with aplastic anemia. CDR3s include the opening cysteine and the closing phenylalanine or tryptophan. A D gene is named only where the DNA matches it firmly. Size is omitted from some rows. Given values are once, few, many or a class for expanded clones.

clone_size: NA
d_call: NA
v_call: TRBV12-3/TRBV12-4
cdr3_length: 15
j_call: TRBJ1-2
cdr3_nt: TGTGCCAGCAGTTCCGTGGGGGGCGCGTTGCTTGGCTACACCTTC
cdr3_aa: CASSSVGGALLGYTF

clone_size: once
d_call: NA
v_call: TRBV2
cdr3_length: 15
j_call: TRBJ1-1
cdr3_nt: TGTGCCAGCGGGGTAGGGGTCACAGATACGCATGATGCTTTCTTT
cdr3_aa: CASGVGVTDTHDAFF

clone_size: NA
d_call: NA
v_call: TRBV7-9
cdr3_length: 13
j_call: TRBJ1-5
cdr3_nt: TGTGCCAGCAGCCCTACCCACTACGAGCCGCAGCTTTGG
cdr3_aa: CASSPTHYEPQLW

clone_size: many
d_call: NA
v_call: TRBV7-8
cdr3_length: 13
j_call: TRBJ2-5
cdr3_nt: TGTGCCAGCAGCTTCGCGTACCAAGAGACCCAGTACTTC
cdr3_aa: CASSFAYQETQYF

clone_size: NA
d_call: NA
v_call: TRBV25-1
cdr3_length: 16
j_call: TRBJ2-1
cdr3_nt: TGTGCCAGCAGTGAACTGGGCCTTACATCCTACGATGAGCAGTTCTTC
cdr3_aa: CASSELGLTSYDEQFF

clone_size: NA
d_call: NA
v_call: TRBV7-8
cdr3_length: 14
j_call: TRBJ1-6
cdr3_nt: TGTGCCAGCAGCTTTAATCCAGACGATACAGCCCTCCACTTT
cdr3_aa: CASSFNPDDTALHF

clone_size: once
d_call: NA
v_call: TRBV2
cdr3_length: 15
j_call: TRBJ1-1
cdr3_nt: TGTGCCAGCAGCTGGGATCTGACAGCGAACACTGAAGCTTTCTTT
cdr3_aa: CASSWDLTANTEAFF

clone_size: NA
d_call: TRBD1
v_call: TRBV7-6
cdr3_length: 15
j_call: TRBJ1-2
cdr3_nt: TGTGCCAGCAGCTCTGACAGGGGGCTAACACCCCTCCACACCTTC
cdr3_aa: CASSSDRGLTPLHTF

clone_size: NA
d_call: NA
v_call: TRBV7-8
cdr3_length: 16
j_call: TRBJ1-5
cdr3_nt: TGTGCCAGCAGCTTGGGGTCCCCAGGAAGCAATCAGCCCCAGCATTTT
cdr3_aa: CASSLGSPGSNQPQHF

clone_size: NA
d_call: TRBD2
v_call: TRBV9
cdr3_length: 14
j_call: TRBJ2-3
cdr3_nt: TGTGCCAGCAGTGGTGGAGCGGGGAACACCGGGGAGCATTTT
cdr3_aa: CASSGGAGNTGEHF

clone_size: NA
d_call: NA
v_call: TRBV20-1
cdr3_length: 12
j_call: TRBJ1-1
cdr3_nt: TGCAGTGCTAGAGATGGGCTGAGTGAAGCTTTCTTT
cdr3_aa: CSARDGLSEAFF

clone_size: NA
d_call: NA
v_call: TRBV15
cdr3_length: 14
j_call: TRBJ2-1
cdr3_nt: TGTGCCACCAGCCGAGGCAGTGATCACAATACGCAGTTCTTC
cdr3_aa: CATSRGSDHNTQFF

clone_size: NA
d_call: TRBD1
v_call: TRBV9
cdr3_length: 12
j_call: TRBJ2-5
cdr3_nt: TGTGCCAGCCAGGGGGCTAGGAAGATTCAGTACTTC
cdr3_aa: CASQGARKIQYF

clone_size: NA
d_call: NA
v_call: TRBV7-8
cdr3_length: 15
j_call: TRBJ2-3
cdr3_nt: TGTGCCAGCAGCTTAGGGGGAGGTCGCACTACGCAGTATTATTTT
cdr3_aa: CASSLGGGRTTQYYF

clone_size: NA
d_call: TRBD2
v_call: TRBV2
cdr3_length: 14
j_call: TRBJ2-3
cdr3_nt: TGTGCCAGCGGCTTCGCGGGAGGAGATAAGCAGTATTTTTTT
cdr3_aa: CASGFAGGDKQYFF

clone_size: NA
d_call: NA
v_call: TRBV7-8
cdr3_length: 15
j_call: TRBJ1-1
cdr3_nt: TGTGCCAGCAGTCTAACTAGCGCAACCGGGGCGCTGTTTTTCTTT
cdr3_aa: CASSLTSATGALFFF

clone_size: NA
d_call: NA
v_call: TRBV7-3
cdr3_length: 15
j_call: TRBJ1-1
cdr3_nt: TGTGCCAGCAGCTTCGTTCTGAGAGCAGATACTGAAGCTTTCTTT
cdr3_aa: CASSFVLRADTEAFF

clone_size: NA
d_call: NA
v_call: TRBV29-1
cdr3_length: 16
j_call: TRBJ2-3
cdr3_nt: TGCAGCGTTGATACGTCGGGGTTTGGTGGCGCAGATACGCAGTATTTT
cdr3_aa: CSVDTSGFGGADTQYF

clone_size: NA
d_call: TRBD1
v_call: TRBV7-8
cdr3_length: 16
j_call: TRBJ2-1
cdr3_nt: TGTGCCAGCAGCTTTCAACCAAACGGGACAGCCGATGAGCAGTTCTTC
cdr3_aa: CASSFQPNGTADEQFF

clone_size: NA
d_call: TRBD1
v_call: TRBV7-3
cdr3_length: 16
j_call: TRBJ1-2
cdr3_nt: TGTGCTAGCAGCTCGCGGGGCAGGGGGTTGTATGAGGGCTACACCTTC
cdr3_aa: CASSSRGRGLYEGYTF

clone_size: once
d_call: NA
v_call: TRBV2
cdr3_length: 12
j_call: TRBJ2-2
cdr3_nt: TGTGCCAGCAGGTTAGAGGTTGGGCGGCTGTTTTTT
cdr3_aa: CASRLEVGRLFF

clone_size: NA
d_call: NA
v_call: TRBV7-8
cdr3_length: 16
j_call: TRBJ2-1
cdr3_nt: TGTGCCAGCAGCCAGGGGGGCGGTCACGATCAGGATGAGCAGTTCTTC
cdr3_aa: CASSQGGGHDQDEQFF

clone_size: NA
d_call: NA
v_call: TRBV19
cdr3_length: 14
j_call: TRBJ2-7
cdr3_nt: TGTGCCAGTAGTTTAGCGAAGGGTGACTACGAGCAGCACTTC
cdr3_aa: CASSLAKGDYEQHF

clone_size: NA
d_call: TRBD1
v_call: TRBV11-1
cdr3_length: 16
j_call: TRBJ2-3
cdr3_nt: TGTGCCAGCAGCCCTACCGGGACAGGTCACACAGATACGCAGTATTTT
cdr3_aa: CASSPTGTGHTDTQYF

clone_size: NA
d_call: NA
v_call: TRBV10-3
cdr3_length: 14
j_call: TRBJ2-7
cdr3_nt: TGTGCCATCAGCCAAGGACTGAGCTCCTACGAGCAGTACTTC
cdr3_aa: CAISQGLSSYEQYF

clone_size: NA
d_call: NA
v_call: TRBV7-6
cdr3_length: 16
j_call: TRBJ1-1
cdr3_nt: TGTGCCAGCAGCTTGGCTTTGGAACACAGTTTCTACGAAGCTTTCTTT
cdr3_aa: CASSLALEHSFYEAFF

clone_size: once
d_call: NA
v_call: TRBV9
cdr3_length: 14
j_call: TRBJ2-3
cdr3_nt: TGTGCCAGCAGCGTAGCGGCAGATACCGATACTTTTGGTTTT
cdr3_aa: CASSVAADTDTFGF

clone_size: NA
d_call: TRBD2
v_call: TRBV5-6
cdr3_length: 16
j_call: TRBJ2-1
cdr3_nt: TGTGCCAGCAGATGGATGTCACGCGGGGGGAGCGATGAGCAGTTCTTC
cdr3_aa: CASRWMSRGGSDEQFF

clone_size: NA
d_call: NA
v_call: TRBV9
cdr3_length: 16
j_call: TRBJ1-6
cdr3_nt: TGTGCCAGCAGCGCCGACACCGCCTCCCATAATTTTCCCCTCCACTTT
cdr3_aa: CASSADTASHNFPLHF

clone_size: NA
d_call: NA
v_call: TRBV24-1
cdr3_length: 14
j_call: TRBJ1-4
cdr3_nt: TGTGCCATCAGTGATGCGGGGTTAAATGAAAAACTGTTTTTT
cdr3_aa: CAISDAGLNEKLFF

clone_size: NA
d_call: NA
v_call: TRBV7-8
cdr3_length: 15
j_call: TRBJ2-1
cdr3_nt: TGTGCCAGTAGTTTAGCGAGAGGACCCTACACGGAGCAGTTCTTC
cdr3_aa: CASSLARGPYTEQFF

clone_size: NA
d_call: NA
v_call: TRBV4-3
cdr3_length: 17
j_call: TRBJ1-2
cdr3_nt: TGCGCCAGCAGCCAAGATGGGGGGGAAGGGGGAGGTGGTGGCTACACCTTC
cdr3_aa: CASSQDGGEGGGGGYTF

clone_size: NA
d_call: TRBD1
v_call: TRBV19
cdr3_length: 17
j_call: TRBJ1-5
cdr3_nt: TGTGCCAGTAGTGCGGGGGGGACAGCCAACAGCAATCAGCCCCAGCATTTT
cdr3_aa: CASSAGGTANSNQPQHF

clone_size: NA
d_call: NA
v_call: TRBV27
cdr3_length: 12
j_call: TRBJ2-3
cdr3_nt: TGTGCCAGCAGTTTCCTAGCGGATACGCAGTATTTT
cdr3_aa: CASSFLADTQYF

clone_size: few
d_call: NA
v_call: TRBV7-2
cdr3_length: 14
j_call: TRBJ2-3
cdr3_nt: TGTGCCAGCAGCTTTGCTGCAGATGGGACTGCCCTGTATTTT
cdr3_aa: CASSFAADGTALYF

clone_size: NA
d_call: TRBD1
v_call: TRBV7-2
cdr3_length: 15
j_call: TRBJ1-6
cdr3_nt: TGTGCCAGCAGCTCACAGGGACAGGGGATTTCACCCCTCCACTTT
cdr3_aa: CASSSQGQGISPLHF

clone_size: NA
d_call: NA
v_call: TRBV7-3
cdr3_length: 13
j_call: TRBJ2-4
cdr3_nt: TGTGCCAGCAGTGGTGAGGCGGGGACCGTTCAGTACTTC
cdr3_aa: CASSGEAGTVQYF

clone_size: NA
d_call: NA
v_call: TRBV2
cdr3_length: 14
j_call: TRBJ2-5
cdr3_nt: TGTGCCAGCGGCGACGGGGGCACGGATACGACCCATTACTTC
cdr3_aa: CASGDGGTDTTHYF

clone_size: NA
d_call: NA
v_call: TRBV5-1
cdr3_length: 16
j_call: TRBJ1-2
cdr3_nt: TGTGCCAGCAGCGTTGGCAGGATCGAGCTGAACTATGGCTACACCTTC
cdr3_aa: CASSVGRIELNYGYTF

clone_size: once
d_call: NA
v_call: TRBV20-1
cdr3_length: 16
j_call: TRBJ2-3
cdr3_nt: TGCAGTGCCAGAAATTGGGGCGATAAGAGCACAGATACGCAGTATTTT
cdr3_aa: CSARNWGDKSTDTQYF

clone_size: NA
d_call: NA
v_call: TRBV2
cdr3_length: 12
j_call: TRBJ1-4
cdr3_nt: TGTGCCAGCGGGTCACCGGGTGAAAAACTGTTTTTT
cdr3_aa: CASGSPGEKLFF

clone_size: NA
d_call: NA
v_call: TRBV19
cdr3_length: 15
j_call: TRBJ1-1
cdr3_nt: TGTGCCAGTAGTTTAGAGCAGACCGGGAACACTGAAGCTTTCTTT
cdr3_aa: CASSLEQTGNTEAFF